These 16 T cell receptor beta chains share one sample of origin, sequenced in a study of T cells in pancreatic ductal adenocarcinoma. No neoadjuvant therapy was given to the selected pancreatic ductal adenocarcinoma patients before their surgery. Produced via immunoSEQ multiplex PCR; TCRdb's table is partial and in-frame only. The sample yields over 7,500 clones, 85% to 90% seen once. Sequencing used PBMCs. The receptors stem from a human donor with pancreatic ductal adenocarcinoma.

This chain's CDR3 is CAAEGYSNQPQHF. The CDR3 nucleotides are TGTGCCGCGGAGGGGTATAGCAATCAGCCCCAGCATTTT. This chain links TRBV6-6 with TRBJ1-5, with TRBD1 as a possible D gene (5 bases). In germline, CDR1 is MNHNY, CDR2 SVGAGI (reference sequence). This CDR3 is 13 amino acids long. Trimming removed 11 bases at V and 0 bases at J, with 11 bases between.

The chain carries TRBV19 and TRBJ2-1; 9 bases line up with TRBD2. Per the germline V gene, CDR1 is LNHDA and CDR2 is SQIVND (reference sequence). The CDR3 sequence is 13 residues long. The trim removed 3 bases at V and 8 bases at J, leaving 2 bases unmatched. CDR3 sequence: CASSMRGGYEQFF. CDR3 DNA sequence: TGTGCCAGTAGTATGCGGGGGGGCTATGAGCAGTTCTTC.

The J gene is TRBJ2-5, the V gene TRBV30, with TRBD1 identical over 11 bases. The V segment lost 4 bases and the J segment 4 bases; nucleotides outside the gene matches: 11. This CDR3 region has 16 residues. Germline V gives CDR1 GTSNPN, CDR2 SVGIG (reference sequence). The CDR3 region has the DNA TGTGCCTGGACTACCATTGGGACAGGGGGACCAGAGACCCAGTACTTC. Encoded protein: CAWTTIGTGGPETQYF.

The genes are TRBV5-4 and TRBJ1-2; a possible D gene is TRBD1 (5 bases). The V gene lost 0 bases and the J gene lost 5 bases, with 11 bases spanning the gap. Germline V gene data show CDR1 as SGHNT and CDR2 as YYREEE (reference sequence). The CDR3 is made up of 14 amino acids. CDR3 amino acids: CASSLAGLPYGYTF. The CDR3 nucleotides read TGTGCCAGCAGCTTGGCAGGGCTTCCGTATGGCTACACCTTC.

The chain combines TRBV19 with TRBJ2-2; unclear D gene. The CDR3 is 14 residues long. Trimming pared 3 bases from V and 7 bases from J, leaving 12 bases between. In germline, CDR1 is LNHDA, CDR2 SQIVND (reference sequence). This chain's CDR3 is CASSIRHRGGELFF. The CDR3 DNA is TGTGCCAGTAGTATCCGGCATCGCGGCGGGGAGCTGTTTTTT.

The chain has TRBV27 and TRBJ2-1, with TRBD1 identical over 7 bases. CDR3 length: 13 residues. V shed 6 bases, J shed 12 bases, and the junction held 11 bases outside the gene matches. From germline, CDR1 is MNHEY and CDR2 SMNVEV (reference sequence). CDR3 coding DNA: TGTGCCAGCAGGCGCCGAGGGACAGACGTGCAGTTCTTC. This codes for CASRRRGTDVQFF.

This chain's CDR3 is CASSQDPEAPYNEQFF. CDR3 nucleotides: TGTGCCAGCAGCCAAGATCCCGAAGCGCCCTACAATGAGCAGTTCTTC. The chain is built from TRBV4-2 and TRBJ2-1; no reliable D call. V lost 0 bases, J lost 2 bases, and 11 bases lay in between. The germline V gene encodes CDR1 LGHNA and CDR2 YNFKEQ. This CDR3 contains 16 residues.

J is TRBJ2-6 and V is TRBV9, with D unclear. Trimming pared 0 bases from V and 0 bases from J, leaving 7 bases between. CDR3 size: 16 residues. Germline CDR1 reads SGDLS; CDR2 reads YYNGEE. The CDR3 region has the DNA TGTGCCAGCAGCGTAGTTGGGCTCTCTGGGGCCAACGTCCTGACTTTC. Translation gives CASSVVGLSGANVLTF. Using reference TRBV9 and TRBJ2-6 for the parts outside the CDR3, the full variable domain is DSGVTQTPKHLITATGQRVTLRCSPRSGDLSVYWYQQSLDQGLQFLIQYYNGEERAKGNILERFSAQQFPDLHSELNLSSLELGDSALYFCASSVVGLSGANVLTFGAGSRLTVL.

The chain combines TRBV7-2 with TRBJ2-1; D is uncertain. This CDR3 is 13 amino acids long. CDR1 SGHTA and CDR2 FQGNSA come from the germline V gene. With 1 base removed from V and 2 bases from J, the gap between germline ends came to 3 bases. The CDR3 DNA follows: TGTGCCAGCAGCTTAGTCACCTACAATGAGCAGTTCTTC. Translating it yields CASSLVTYNEQFF.

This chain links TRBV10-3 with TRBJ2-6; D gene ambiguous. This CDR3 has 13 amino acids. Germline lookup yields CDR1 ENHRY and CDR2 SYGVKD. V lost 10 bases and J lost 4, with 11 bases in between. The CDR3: CASRVPGANVLTF. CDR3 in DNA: TGTGCCAGTCGAGTCCCCGGGGCCAACGTCCTGACTTTC.

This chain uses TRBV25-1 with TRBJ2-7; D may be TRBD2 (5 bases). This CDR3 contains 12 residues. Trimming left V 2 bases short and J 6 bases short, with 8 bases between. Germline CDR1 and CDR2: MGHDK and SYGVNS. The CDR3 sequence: CASSEGGGEQYF. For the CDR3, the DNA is TGTGCCAGCAGTGAAGGAGGCGGCGAGCAGTACTTC.

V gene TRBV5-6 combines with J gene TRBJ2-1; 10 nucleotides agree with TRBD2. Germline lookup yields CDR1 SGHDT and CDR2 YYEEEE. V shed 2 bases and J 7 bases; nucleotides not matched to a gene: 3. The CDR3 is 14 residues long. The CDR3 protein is CASSLLAGLNEQFF. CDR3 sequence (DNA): TGTGCCAGCAGCTTACTAGCGGGATTGAATGAGCAGTTCTTC.

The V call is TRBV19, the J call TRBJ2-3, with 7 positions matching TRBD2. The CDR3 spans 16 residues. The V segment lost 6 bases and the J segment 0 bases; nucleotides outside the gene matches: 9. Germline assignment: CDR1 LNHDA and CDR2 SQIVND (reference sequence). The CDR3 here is CASSYLRTRSTDTQYF. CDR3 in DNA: TGTGCCAGTAGCTATCTCCGGACTAGGAGCACAGATACGCAGTATTTT.

This chain's CDR3 is CSVRTDQETQYF. CDR3 DNA sequence: TGCAGCGTCCGGACAGACCAAGAGACCCAGTACTTC. The rearrangement joins TRBV29-1 to TRBJ2-5; tentative D call: TRBD1 (6 bases). CDR3 length: 12 residues. V lost 6 bases and J 0 bases, leaving 8 bases between the germline ends. The germline gives CDR1 SQVTM, CDR2 ANQGSEA.

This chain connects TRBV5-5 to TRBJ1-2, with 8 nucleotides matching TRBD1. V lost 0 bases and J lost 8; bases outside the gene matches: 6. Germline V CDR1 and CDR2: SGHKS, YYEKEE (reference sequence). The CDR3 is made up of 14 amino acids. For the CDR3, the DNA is TGTGCCAGCAGCTTGGACAGGGGGGGTCAGGGCTACACCTTC. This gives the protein CASSLDRGGQGYTF.

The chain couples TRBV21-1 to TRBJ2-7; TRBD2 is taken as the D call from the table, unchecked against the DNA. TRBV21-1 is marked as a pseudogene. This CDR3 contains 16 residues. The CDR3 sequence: CASSKRGGLAAYEQYF. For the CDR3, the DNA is TGTGCCAGCAGCAAAAGGGGGGGCCTAGCAGCCTACGAGCAGTACTTC.